This T cell receptor beta chain was identified in a study of CD8 T cells in ankylosing spondylitis. Study-wide results and limits: Peripheral blood samples showed relatively rare disease-linked clones, and these clones were CD8+. A subset of motif variants has previously been described in the synovial fluid and blood of reactive arthritis. Ankylosing spondylitis blood seemed to carry a telltale TCR beta motif made of fewer than ten highly homologous variants.

In germline, CDR1 is SGHKS, CDR2 YYEKEE (reference sequence). With 5 bases clipped from V and 5 bases from J, the junction kept 8 bases outside the gene matches. This CDR3 comprises 15 residues. A quantitative 5'-RACE method, one with molecular barcodes, was used to make TCR beta libraries. TCRdb processed the 5' RACE reads anew with MiXCR; each CDR3 protein has one entry. Among about 700,000 distinct CDR3 sequences listed, roughly 19% were seen once. This clonotype has only a few counts. Its antigen is as yet unknown. The receptor's source is a male donor with ankylosing spondylitis. Sequenced material: blood, either unsorted or a sorted T cell fraction (not recorded which). This chain joins TRBV5-5 and TRBJ1-5, with TRBD1 matching 9 bases. In nucleotides, the CDR3 is TGTGCCAGCAGTCCGGACAGGGGAGTGGATCAGCCCCAGCATTTT. Translated: CASSPDRGVDQPQHF. Supplemented by reference TRBV5-5 and TRBJ1-5, the full variable domain reads DAGVTQSPTHLIKTRGQQVTLRCSPISGHKSVSWYQQVLGQGPQFIFQYYEKEERGRGNFPDRFSARQFPNYSSELNVNALLLGDSALYLCASSPDRGVDQPQHFGDGTRLSIL.